This TCR beta chain stems from a study of CD8 T cells in ankylosing spondylitis. Trimming removed 2 bases at V and 6 bases at J, with 5 bases between. The CDR3 loop spans 12 amino acids. TCRdb re-called the 5' RACE reads with MiXCR, one entry per CDR3 protein. The sample carries almost 250,000 distinct CDR3 sequences, 32% recorded once. Sequencing was performed on blood, either unsorted or a sorted T cell fraction (not recorded which). The chain employs TRBV12-3 or TRBV12-4 and TRBJ1-5; no clear D. This sequence originates from a male donor with ankylosing spondylitis or in good health (not recorded which). CDR3 sequence (DNA): TGTGCCAGCAGTTTAAAGGCTCAGCCCCAGCATTTT. Its translation is CASSLKAQPQHF.